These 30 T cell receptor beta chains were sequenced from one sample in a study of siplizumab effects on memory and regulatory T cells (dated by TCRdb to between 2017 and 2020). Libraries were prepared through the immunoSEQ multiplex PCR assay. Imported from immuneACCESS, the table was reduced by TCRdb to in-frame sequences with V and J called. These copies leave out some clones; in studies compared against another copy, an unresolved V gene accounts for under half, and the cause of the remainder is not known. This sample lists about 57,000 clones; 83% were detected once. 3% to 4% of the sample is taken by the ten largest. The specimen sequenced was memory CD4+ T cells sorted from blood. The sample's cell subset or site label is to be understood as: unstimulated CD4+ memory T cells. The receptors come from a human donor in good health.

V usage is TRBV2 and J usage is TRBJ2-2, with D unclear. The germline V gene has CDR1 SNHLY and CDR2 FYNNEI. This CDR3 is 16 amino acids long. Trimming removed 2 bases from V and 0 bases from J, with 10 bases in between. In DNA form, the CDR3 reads TGTGCCAGCAGTGAACTAGGGCACTCGAACACCGGGGAGCTGTTTTTT. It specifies CASSELGHSNTGELFF.

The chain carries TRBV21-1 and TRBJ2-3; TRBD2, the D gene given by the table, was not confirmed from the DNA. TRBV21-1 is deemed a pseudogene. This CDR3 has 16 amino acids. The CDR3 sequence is CASSEPGTKLTDTQYF. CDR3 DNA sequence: TGTGCCAGCAGCGAACCGGGAACTAAACTCACAGATACGCAGTATTTT.

The CDR3 protein is CASRQPGRFYEQYF. The CDR3 DNA sequence: TGCGCCAGCAGACAACCGGGAAGGTTTTACGAGCAGTACTTC. The V gene is TRBV5-1, the J gene TRBJ2-7, with D possibly TRBD2 on 5 matching bases. The germline gives CDR1 SGHRS, CDR2 YFSETQ. Trimming took 5 bases from V and 4 from J, leaving 16 bases between them. This CDR3 spans 14 amino acids.

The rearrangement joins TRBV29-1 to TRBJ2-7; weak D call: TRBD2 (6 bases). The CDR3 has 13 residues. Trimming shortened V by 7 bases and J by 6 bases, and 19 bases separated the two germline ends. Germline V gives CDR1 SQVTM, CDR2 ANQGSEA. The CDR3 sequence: CSAGTGTGGEQYF. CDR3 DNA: TGCAGCGCTGGGACGGGGACTGGGGGCGAGCAGTACTTC.

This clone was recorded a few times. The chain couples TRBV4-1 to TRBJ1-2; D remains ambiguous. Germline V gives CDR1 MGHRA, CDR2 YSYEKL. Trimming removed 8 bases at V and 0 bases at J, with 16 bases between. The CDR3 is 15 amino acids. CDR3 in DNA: TGCGCCAGCCCCCGATTAGACAAAGCTAACTATGGCTACACCTTC. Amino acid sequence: CASPRLDKANYGYTF.

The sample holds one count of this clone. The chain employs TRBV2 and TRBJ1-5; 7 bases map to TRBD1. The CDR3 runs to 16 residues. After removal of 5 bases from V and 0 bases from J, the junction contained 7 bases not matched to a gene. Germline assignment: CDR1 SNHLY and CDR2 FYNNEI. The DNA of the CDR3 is TGTGCCAGCAGTCGAGACAGGGCCTATAGCAATCAGCCCCAGCATTTT. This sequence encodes CASSRDRAYSNQPQHF.

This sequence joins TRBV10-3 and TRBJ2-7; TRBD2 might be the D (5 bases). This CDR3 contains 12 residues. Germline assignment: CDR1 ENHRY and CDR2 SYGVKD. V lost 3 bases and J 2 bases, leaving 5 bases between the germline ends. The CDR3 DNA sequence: TGTGCCATCAGTGAAGCGGCCTACGAGCAGTACTTC. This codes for CAISEAAYEQYF.

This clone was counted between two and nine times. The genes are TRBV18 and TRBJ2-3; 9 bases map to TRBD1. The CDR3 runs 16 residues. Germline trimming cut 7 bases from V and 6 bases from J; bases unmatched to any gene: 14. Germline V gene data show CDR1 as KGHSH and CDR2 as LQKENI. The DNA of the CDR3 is TGTGCCAGCTTATCCGAACCGGGACAGGGAAGGGATACGCAGTATTTT. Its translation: CASLSEPGQGRDTQYF.

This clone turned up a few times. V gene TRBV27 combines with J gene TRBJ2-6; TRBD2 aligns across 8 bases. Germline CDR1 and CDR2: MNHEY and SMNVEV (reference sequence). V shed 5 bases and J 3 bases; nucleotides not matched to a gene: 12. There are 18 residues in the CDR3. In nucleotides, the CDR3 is TGTGCCAGCAGTCCCAGCAGCGGGAGCGTATATGGGGCCAACGTCCTGACTTTC. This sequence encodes CASSPSSGSVYGANVLTF.

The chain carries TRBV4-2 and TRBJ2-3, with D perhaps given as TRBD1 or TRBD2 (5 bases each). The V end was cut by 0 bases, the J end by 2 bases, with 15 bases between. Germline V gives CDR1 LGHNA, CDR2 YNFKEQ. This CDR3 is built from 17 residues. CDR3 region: CASSQDRGLSSTDTQYF. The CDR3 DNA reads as TGTGCCAGCAGCCAAGATCGGGGCCTTAGCTCCACAGATACGCAGTATTTT.

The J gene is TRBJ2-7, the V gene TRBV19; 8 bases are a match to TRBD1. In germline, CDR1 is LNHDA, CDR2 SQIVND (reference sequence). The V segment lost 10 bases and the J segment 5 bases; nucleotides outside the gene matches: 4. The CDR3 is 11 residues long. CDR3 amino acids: CAIGQGHEQYF. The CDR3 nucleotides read TGTGCCATAGGACAGGGCCACGAGCAGTACTTC.

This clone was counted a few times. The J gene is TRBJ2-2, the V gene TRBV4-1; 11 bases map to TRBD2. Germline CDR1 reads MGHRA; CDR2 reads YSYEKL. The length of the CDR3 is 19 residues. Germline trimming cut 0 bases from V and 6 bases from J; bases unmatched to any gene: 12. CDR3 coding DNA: TGCGCCAGCAGCCAAGATGCGGTAGCGGGAGGGCGGGCGGCCGGGGAGCTGTTTTTT. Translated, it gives CASSQDAVAGGRAAGELFF.

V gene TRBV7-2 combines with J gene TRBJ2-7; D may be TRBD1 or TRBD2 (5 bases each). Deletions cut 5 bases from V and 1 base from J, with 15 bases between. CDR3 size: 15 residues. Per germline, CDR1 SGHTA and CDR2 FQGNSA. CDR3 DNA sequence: TGTGCCAGCAGCCCCGATAAGGGACCGTCCTACGAGCAGTACTTC. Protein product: CASSPDKGPSYEQYF.

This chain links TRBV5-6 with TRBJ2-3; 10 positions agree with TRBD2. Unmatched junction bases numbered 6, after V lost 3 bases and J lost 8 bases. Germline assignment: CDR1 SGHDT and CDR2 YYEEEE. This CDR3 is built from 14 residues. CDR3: CASSSVAGGRTQYF. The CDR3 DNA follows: TGTGCCAGCAGCTCGGTAGCGGGAGGTCGTACGCAGTATTTT.

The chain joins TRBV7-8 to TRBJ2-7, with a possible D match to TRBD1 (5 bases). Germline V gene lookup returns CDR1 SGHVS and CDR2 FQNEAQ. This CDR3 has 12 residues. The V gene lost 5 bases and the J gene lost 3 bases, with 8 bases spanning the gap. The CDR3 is CASSRTGYEQYF. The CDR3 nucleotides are TGTGCCAGCAGCCGAACAGGCTACGAGCAGTACTTC.

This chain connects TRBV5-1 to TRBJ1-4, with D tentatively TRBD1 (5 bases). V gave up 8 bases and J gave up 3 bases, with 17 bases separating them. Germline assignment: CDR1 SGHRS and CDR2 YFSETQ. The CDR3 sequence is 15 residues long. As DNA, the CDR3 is TGCGCCAGTAAGCAGGGTGACCCAGCTAATGAAAAACTGTTTTTT. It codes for CASKQGDPANEKLFF.

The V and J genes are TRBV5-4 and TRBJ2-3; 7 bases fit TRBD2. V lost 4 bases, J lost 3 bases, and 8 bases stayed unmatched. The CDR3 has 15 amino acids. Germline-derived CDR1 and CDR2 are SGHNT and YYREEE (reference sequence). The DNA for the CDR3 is TGTGCCAGCAGCCCCGGCGGCGGGAGAACAGATACGCAGTATTTT. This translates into CASSPGGGRTDTQYF.

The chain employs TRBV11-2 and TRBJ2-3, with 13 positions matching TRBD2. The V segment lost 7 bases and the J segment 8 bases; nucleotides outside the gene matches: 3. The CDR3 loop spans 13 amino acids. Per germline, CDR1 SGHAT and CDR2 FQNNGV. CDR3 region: CASKTSGRLTQYF. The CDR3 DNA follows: TGTGCCAGCAAGACTAGCGGGAGGCTTACGCAGTATTTT.

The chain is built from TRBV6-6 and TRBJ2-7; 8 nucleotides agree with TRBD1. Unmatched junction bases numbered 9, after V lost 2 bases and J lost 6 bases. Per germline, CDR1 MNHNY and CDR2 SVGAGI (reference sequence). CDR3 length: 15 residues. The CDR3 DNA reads TGTGCCAGCAGTTACCAGAGGACAGGGAAAAGCGAGCAGTACTTC. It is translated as CASSYQRTGKSEQYF.

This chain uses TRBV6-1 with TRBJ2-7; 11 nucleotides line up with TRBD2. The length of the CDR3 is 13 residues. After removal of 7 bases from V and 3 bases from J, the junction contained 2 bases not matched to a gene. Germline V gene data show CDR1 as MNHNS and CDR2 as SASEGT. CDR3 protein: CASNLAGGYEQYF. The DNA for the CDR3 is TGTGCCAGCAACCTAGCGGGGGGCTACGAGCAGTACTTC.

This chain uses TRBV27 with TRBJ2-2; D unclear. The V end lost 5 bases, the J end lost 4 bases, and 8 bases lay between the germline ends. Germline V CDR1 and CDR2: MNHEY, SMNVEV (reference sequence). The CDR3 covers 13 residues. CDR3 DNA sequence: TGTGCCAGCAGTCCACGAATCACCGGGGAGCTGTTTTTT. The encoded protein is CASSPRITGELFF.

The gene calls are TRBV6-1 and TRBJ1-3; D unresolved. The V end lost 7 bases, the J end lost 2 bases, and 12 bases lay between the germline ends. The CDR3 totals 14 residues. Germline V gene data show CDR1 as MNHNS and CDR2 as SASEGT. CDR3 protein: CASNTAAAGNTIYF. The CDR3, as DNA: TGTGCCAGCAATACCGCCGCCGCTGGAAACACCATATATTTT.

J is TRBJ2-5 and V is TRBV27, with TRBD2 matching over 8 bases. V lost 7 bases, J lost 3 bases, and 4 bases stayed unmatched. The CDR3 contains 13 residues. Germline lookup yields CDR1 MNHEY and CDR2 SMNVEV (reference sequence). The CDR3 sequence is CASKPGGEETQYF. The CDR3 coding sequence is TGTGCCAGCAAGCCCGGGGGGGAAGAGACCCAGTACTTC.

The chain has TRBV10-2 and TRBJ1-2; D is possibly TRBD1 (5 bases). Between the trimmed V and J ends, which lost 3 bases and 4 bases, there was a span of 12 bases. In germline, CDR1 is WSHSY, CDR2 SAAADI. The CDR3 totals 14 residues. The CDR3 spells CASSDRAESYGYTF. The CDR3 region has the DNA TGCGCCAGCAGTGACAGGGCAGAGAGCTATGGCTACACCTTC.

CDR3 region: CASSNDPTLETQYF. CDR3 nucleotide sequence: TGCGCCAGCAGCAATGACCCTACTTTGGAGACCCAGTACTTC. V and J are TRBV5-1 and TRBJ2-5, with unresolved D. The CDR3 runs 14 residues. Germline V lookup: CDR1 SGHRS, CDR2 YFSETQ. The V gene lost 4 bases and the J gene lost 5 bases, with 15 bases spanning the gap.

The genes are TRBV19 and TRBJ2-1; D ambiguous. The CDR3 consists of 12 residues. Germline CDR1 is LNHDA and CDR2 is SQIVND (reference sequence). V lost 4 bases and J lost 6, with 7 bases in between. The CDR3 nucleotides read TGTGCCAGTAGTACCTACCCCAATGAGCAGTTCTTC. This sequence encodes CASSTYPNEQFF. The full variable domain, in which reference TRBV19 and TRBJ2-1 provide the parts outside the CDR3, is DGGITQSPKYLFRKEGQNVTLSCEQNLNHDAMYWYRQDPGQGLRLIYYSQIVNDFQKGDIAEGYSVSREKKESFPLTVTSAQKNPTAFYLCASSTYPNEQFFGPGTRLTVL.

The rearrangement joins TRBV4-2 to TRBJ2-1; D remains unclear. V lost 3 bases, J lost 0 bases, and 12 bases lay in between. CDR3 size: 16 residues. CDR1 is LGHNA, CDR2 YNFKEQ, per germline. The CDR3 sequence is CASSQPRTYSYNEQFF. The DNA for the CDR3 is TGTGCCAGCAGCCAGCCTAGGACCTACTCCTACAATGAGCAGTTCTTC.

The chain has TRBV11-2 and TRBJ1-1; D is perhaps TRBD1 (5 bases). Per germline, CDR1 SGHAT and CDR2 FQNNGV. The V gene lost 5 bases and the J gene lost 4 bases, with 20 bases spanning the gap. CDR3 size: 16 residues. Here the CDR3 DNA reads TGTGCCAGCAGCCGGTGGATGGGGGAAATGAGCACTGAAGCTTTCTTT. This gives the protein CASSRWMGEMSTEAFF.

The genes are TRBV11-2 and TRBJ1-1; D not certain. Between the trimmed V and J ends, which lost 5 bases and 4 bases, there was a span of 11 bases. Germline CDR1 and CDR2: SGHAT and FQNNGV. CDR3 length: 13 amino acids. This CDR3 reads CASSRPGRTEAFF. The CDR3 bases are TGTGCCAGCAGCCGCCCGGGCCGCACTGAAGCTTTCTTT.

CDR3 sequence (DNA): TGTGCCAGCAGTTACAGGGGGGTGGGGTCTAACTATGGCTACACCTTC. Translated: CASSYRGVGSNYGYTF. The chain recombines TRBV6-5 with TRBJ1-2; possibly TRBD1 for D (6 bases). The CDR3 is made up of 16 amino acids. V gave up 2 bases and J gave up 0 bases, with 13 bases separating them. Germline V gene sequence: CDR1 MNHEY, CDR2 SVGAGI.